This is a list of T cell receptor beta chains from one sample in a study of T cells after yellow fever vaccination. One entry per CDR3 protein, called by TCRdb with MiXCR from the 5' RACE reads. The sample holds 150,000 to 200,000 distinct CDR3 sequences, over 7% seen once. The sample was CD8+ T cells sorted from PBMCs, taken 45 days after the yellow fever booster vaccination. The receptors stem from a man between 18 and 35 years old who received the YFV17D yellow fever vaccine. Each CDR3 is given without its conserved first and last residue.

>TRBV6-5|TRBJ1-2
ASSYGRGGGYT
>TRBV5-4|TRBJ2-5
AYNRGSSETQY
>TRBV7-9|TRBJ2-3
ASSYRERQGWGDTQY
>TRBV12-3/TRBV12-4|TRBJ2-1
ASSSRTGYDEQF
>TRBV10-3|TRBJ2-7
ASGPSPDEQY
>TRBV27|TRBJ2-7
ASSPRGKEQY
>TRBV9|TRBJ2-3
ASSVGGDWADTQY
>TRBV9|TRBJ2-6
ASDRGRTGANVLT
>TRBV5-1|TRBJ2-1
ASSLVPSGVFDEQF
>TRBV6-2/TRBV6-3|TRBJ1-1
ASSYSLGSEAF
>TRBV9|TRBJ1-1
ASSAESFVGFTEAF
>TRBV6-5|TRBJ1-2
ASSYSANYGYT
>TRBV20-1|TRBJ1-6
SAREGDRVLTSPLH
>TRBV27|TRBJ2-3
ASSLLLAGGAPTDTQY
>TRBV12-3/TRBV12-4|TRBJ2-3
ASSWGPGSTDTQY
>TRBV5-1|TRBJ2-3
ASSLNSRRTDTQY
>TRBV6-2/TRBV6-3|TRBJ1-6
ASSSRGSSPLH
>TRBV7-9|TRBJ2-2
ASSFPLAGANTGELF
>TRBV4-1|TRBJ2-1
ASSSSAEQF
>TRBV7-8|TRBJ2-6
ASSRSRGSYSGANVLT
>TRBV4-1|TRBJ2-1
ASSQGAGSYNEQF
>TRBV7-2|TRBJ2-1
ASSLLWEETYNEQF
>TRBV7-6|TRBJ1-6
ASSSRDSWDNSPLH
>TRBV4-3|TRBJ2-1
ASSQVVLRAGLAGYNEQF
>TRBV4-3|TRBJ1-2
ASSQVSSATGGHHGYT
>TRBV19|TRBJ1-5
ASSIGTANQPQH
>TRBV4-3|TRBJ1-1
ASSQGPGKRGDTEAF
>TRBV6-5|TRBJ1-1
ASSYSNGAAEAF
>TRBV25-1|TRBJ1-5
ASSEWEDQPQH
>TRBV4-1|TRBJ2-7
ASSEPAGGGDEQY
>TRBV28|TRBJ2-2
ASSMDRENTGELF
>TRBV12-3/TRBV12-4|TRBJ2-5
ASNGDTEIQETQY
>TRBV7-2|TRBJ2-5
ASSPPLAWETQY
>TRBV6-2/TRBV6-3|TRBJ1-2
ASSYWQGQGYT
>TRBV7-9|TRBJ2-1
ASSLVDEQF
>TRBV2|TRBJ2-3
ASSDPLAGGTDTQY
>TRBV5-1|TRBJ2-7
ASSLAAGSYEQY